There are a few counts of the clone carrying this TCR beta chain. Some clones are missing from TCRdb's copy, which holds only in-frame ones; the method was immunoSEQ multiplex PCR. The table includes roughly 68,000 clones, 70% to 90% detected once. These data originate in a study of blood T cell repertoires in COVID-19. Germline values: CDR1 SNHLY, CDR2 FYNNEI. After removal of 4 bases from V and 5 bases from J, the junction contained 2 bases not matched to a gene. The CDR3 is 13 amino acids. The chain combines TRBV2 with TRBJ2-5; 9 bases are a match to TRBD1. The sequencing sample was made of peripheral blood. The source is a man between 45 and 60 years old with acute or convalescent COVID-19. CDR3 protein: CASSVGQGETQYF. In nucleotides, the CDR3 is TGTGCCAGCAGTGTGGGACAGGGCGAGACCCAGTACTTC.